The T cell receptor (beta chain) under discussion was sequenced for a study of blood T cell repertoires in COVID-19. In the study overall: Material from acute and convalescent COVID-19 was sourced from the United States, Italy and Spain. Nucleic acid was either cDNA or gDNA, and it came from T cells, B-cell-depleted T cells, or PBMCs.

V was pared by 6 bases and J by 2 bases, with 19 bases between. This CDR3 has 17 amino acids. Produced via immunoSEQ multiplex PCR; TCRdb's table is partial and in-frame only. Here the sample spans under 250,000 clones, 86% being singletons. V usage is TRBV23-1 and J usage is TRBJ2-2; perhaps TRBD1 as D (5 bases). TRBV23-1 is an ORF; its function is uncertain. The TCR sequence derives from a man aged 45-60 years with COVID-19, enrolled during active disease. The sequenced sample consisted of peripheral blood. Here the CDR3 reads CASRPTSTDRNTGELFF. The CDR3 DNA reads as TGCGCCAGCAGACCGACTTCGACAGACCGAAACACCGGGGAGCTGTTTTTT.